This paragraph covers one T cell receptor beta chain sequence. Other nucleotide sequences from this sample produce the same CDR3. CDR1 SQVTM and CDR2 ANQGSEA come from the germline V gene. CDR3 length equals 12 residues. The V segment lost 4 bases and the J segment 5 bases; nucleotides outside the gene matches: 3. The data originate from a study of radiotherapy plus CTLA-4 blockade in lung cancer. Assay: immunoSEQ multiplex PCR; the TCRdb copy retains only in-frame clones and omits some. The repertoire holds just over 60,000 clones, with approximately 80% as singletons. The chain has TRBV29-1 and TRBJ1-1, with 8 bases lining up with TRBD1. The source is a human donor with non-small cell lung cancer who had a complete response to radiotherapy plus ipilimumab. The source material was peripheral blood, sampled from a patient treated with radiotherapy plus ipilimumab. The CDR3 bases are TGCAGCGTTGCCCGACAGGGGACTGAAGCTTTCTTT. This gives the protein CSVARQGTEAFF.